Presented here are 17 T cell receptor beta chains from one specimen sequenced in a study of cytomegalovirus exposure and HLA in healthy donors. PCR involved 60 Vbeta and 13 Jbeta primers. Using immunoSEQ multiplex PCR, the repertoire was profiled, and TCRdb retains in-frame clones only, with some absent. The data contain about 180,000 clones, roughly 78% of them singletons. Sequencing was done on a sample of PBMCs. These receptors were collected from a woman aged 25-40 years in good health and CMV-seronegative.

The rearrangement joins TRBV7-3 to TRBJ1-5; the D is unclear. The CDR3 loop spans 14 amino acids. Trimming stripped 2 bases from V and 1 base from J, with 6 bases between. Germline V gene lookup returns CDR1 SGHTA and CDR2 FQGTGA. As DNA, the CDR3 is TGTGCCAGCAGCTTACTTGGCAGCAATCAGCCCCAGCATTTT. It is translated as CASSLLGSNQPQHF.

V is TRBV15 and J is TRBJ1-6; no clear D gene. Between the trimmed V and J ends, which lost 0 bases and 7 bases, there was a span of 13 bases. Germline CDR1 reads LNHNV; CDR2 reads YYDKDF (reference sequence). The CDR3 is 16 amino acids. The CDR3 reads CATSRDRDFRNSPLHF. The CDR3 region has the DNA TGTGCCACCAGCAGAGATAGAGACTTTAGGAATTCACCCCTCCACTTT.

This chain connects TRBV11-3 to TRBJ2-1; 12 bases are a match to TRBD2. From germline, CDR1 is SGHNT and CDR2 YENEEA. Germline trimming cut 0 bases from V and 6 bases from J; bases unmatched to any gene: 3. The CDR3 length is 16 residues. As DNA, the CDR3 is TGTGCCAGCAGCTTAGAGCTAGCGGGGGGGCCCAATGAGCAGTTCTTC. This translates into CASSLELAGGPNEQFF.

This sequence joins TRBV6-1 and TRBJ1-2, with D perhaps matching TRBD1 (6 bases). Trimming pared 8 bases from V and 5 bases from J, leaving 6 bases between. CDR1 MNHNS and CDR2 SASEGT come from the germline V gene. The CDR3 is made up of 10 amino acids. This CDR3 is CASGQYGYTF. The CDR3 region has the DNA TGTGCCAGCGGACAGTATGGCTACACCTTC.

The chain joins TRBV30 to TRBJ2-5, with 7 positions matching TRBD2. Per the germline V gene, CDR1 is GTSNPN and CDR2 is SVGIG (reference sequence). V gave up 0 bases and J gave up 4 bases; unmatched junction bases: 5. The length of the CDR3 is 14 residues. CDR3 coding DNA: TGTGCCTGGAGTGTAAACTCGGGGGGAGAGACCCAGTACTTC. The encoded protein is CAWSVNSGGETQYF.

The rearrangement links TRBV6-1 to TRBJ1-2; 7 nucleotides agree with TRBD1. The germline CDR1 and CDR2 sequences are MNHNS and SASEGT. V was clipped by 10 bases and J by 7 bases; unmatched bases: 18. The CDR3 totals 15 residues. CDR3 region: CAIDQSGQGEVGYTF. For the CDR3, the DNA is TGTGCCATCGACCAGTCGGGGCAGGGGGAAGTTGGCTACACCTTC.

This chain uses TRBV5-1 with TRBJ2-2, with TRBD2 matching 8 bases. The trim removed 0 bases at V and 7 bases at J, leaving 17 bases unmatched. The CDR3 spans 19 residues. Germline V gene lookup returns CDR1 SGHRS and CDR2 YFSETQ. The CDR3 nucleotides are TGCGCCAGCAGCTTGGCCGTAGGCCACCGGGCGGGGGGCATCGGGGAGCTGTTTTTT. It translates to CASSLAVGHRAGGIGELFF.

V usage is TRBV4-3 and J usage is TRBJ1-3, with D unresolved. Germline CDR1 and CDR2: LGHNA and YSLEER. The CDR3 length is 15 residues. V was trimmed by 5 bases and J by 0 bases, leaving 11 bases between them. CDR3: CASSTQVGSGNTIYF. CDR3 coding DNA: TGCGCCAGCAGCACGCAGGTGGGCTCTGGAAACACCATATATTTT.

This clone was seen just once. The CDR3 region is CASSMARGPQETQYF. The CDR3 bases are TGTGCCAGTAGTATGGCGAGGGGGCCTCAAGAGACCCAGTACTTC. V and J are TRBV19 and TRBJ2-5; 7 bases are shared with TRBD1. V shed 3 bases and J 2 bases; nucleotides not matched to a gene: 6. The CDR3 has 15 residues. The germline CDR1 and CDR2 sequences are LNHDA and SQIVND (reference sequence).

The chain has TRBV9 and TRBJ1-1; perhaps TRBD1 as D (6 bases). With 0 bases removed from V and 1 base from J, the gap between germline ends came to 7 bases. The CDR3 is 14 residues long. The germline V gene encodes CDR1 SGDLS and CDR2 YYNGEE. The DNA for the CDR3 is TGTGCCAGCAGCGTAGTGGGGGCGAACACTGAAGCTTTCTTT. This sequence encodes CASSVVGANTEAFF. Together with reference TRBV9 and TRBJ1-1, the CDR3 gives the full variable domain: DSGVTQTPKHLITATGQRVTLRCSPRSGDLSVYWYQQSLDQGLQFLIQYYNGEERAKGNILERFSAQQFPDLHSELNLSSLELGDSALYFCASSVVGANTEAFFGQGTRLTVV.

CDR3 residues: CASSLVQGYAYNEQFF. The DNA of the CDR3 is TGCGCCAGCAGCTTGGTGCAGGGCTACGCGTACAATGAGCAGTTCTTC. The chain combines TRBV5-1 with TRBJ2-1, with D perhaps matching TRBD1 (5 bases). Germline lookup yields CDR1 SGHRS and CDR2 YFSETQ. The CDR3 contains 16 residues. The ends were cut back, 0 bases at V and 4 bases at J, with 14 bases in the middle.

Concerning this clone itself: The sample has other DNA sequences that encode this CDR3 too. The chain combines TRBV6-5 with TRBJ1-1; 8 nucleotides agree with TRBD1. V shed 2 bases and J 1 base; nucleotides not matched to a gene: 0. This CDR3 spans 14 amino acids. The V gene's germline CDR1 is MNHEY and CDR2 SVGAGI. The CDR3 reads CASSYDRGNTEAFF. CDR3 bases: TGTGCCAGCAGTTACGACAGGGGGAACACTGAAGCTTTCTTT.

This clone was detected only once. The chain uses TRBV19 and TRBJ1-5; 10 nucleotides agree with TRBD1. The CDR3 sequence is 14 residues long. J was trimmed by 3 bases and V by 8 bases; bases with no gene match: 4. The V gene's germline CDR1 is LNHDA and CDR2 SQIVND (reference sequence). CDR3 coding DNA: TGTGCCAGTTCCGGGACAGGGGTCAATCAGCCCCAGCATTTT. Protein: CASSGTGVNQPQHF.

This chain uses TRBV19 with TRBJ2-7, with D possibly being TRBD2 (6 bases). The CDR3 runs to 13 residues. Trimming shortened V by 3 bases and J by 6 bases, and 12 bases separated the two germline ends. Germline values: CDR1 LNHDA, CDR2 SQIVND (reference sequence). The CDR3 loop is CASSMRDRSEQYF. The CDR3 DNA reads as TGTGCCAGTAGTATGCGGGACCGCTCCGAGCAGTACTTC.

This clone has more than one count but fewer than ten. The DNA for the CDR3 is TGCGCCAGCGGGGGGGACCGCGTCTCCTACGAGCAGTACTTC. This codes for CASGGDRVSYEQYF. The chain recombines TRBV10-2 with TRBJ2-7; TRBD2 matches at 7 bases. CDR3 length equals 14 residues. Losses at the gene ends were 8 bases for V and 0 bases for J; bases not matched to a gene: 7. Per the germline V gene, CDR1 is WSHSY and CDR2 is SAAADI.

The chain carries TRBV5-1 and TRBJ2-7; 9 bases fit TRBD1. The germline V gene has CDR1 SGHRS and CDR2 YFSETQ. J gave up 4 bases and V 4 bases, and 6 bases lay outside the gene matches. This CDR3 region has 14 residues. CDR3 nucleotides: TGCGCCAGCAGCATGGGGACAGGGCTATACGAGCAGTACTTC. This codes for CASSMGTGLYEQYF.

The CDR3 here is CSVVLAGANVLTF. As DNA, the CDR3 is TGCAGCGTTGTTCTTGCTGGGGCCAACGTCCTGACTTTC. The chain combines TRBV29-1 with TRBJ2-6; no reliable D call. The CDR3 sequence is 13 residues long. In germline, CDR1 is SQVTM, CDR2 ANQGSEA. V lost 4 bases and J lost 2, with 6 bases in between.